This TCR beta chain derives from a study of T cell clones after liver transplantation. The CDR3 length is 12 residues. V gave up 10 bases and J gave up 2 bases, with 12 bases separating them. Germline V CDR1 and CDR2: MNHEY, SVGAGI. Clones were sequenced by immunoSEQ multiplex PCR, and TCRdb holds only the in-frame ones, with some missing. The sample has roughly 60,000 clones, about 73% seen once. The V call is TRBV6-5, the J call TRBJ2-7; D not certain. This TCR derives from a human patient who received a liver transplant. Some T cells may be the graft donor's. Sequencing used CD4+ T cells from blood, obtained at the approximately 15-month timepoint. The CDR3 protein is CATAQNAYEQYF. The CDR3 nucleotides read TGTGCCACGGCCCAAAATGCCTACGAGCAGTACTTC.